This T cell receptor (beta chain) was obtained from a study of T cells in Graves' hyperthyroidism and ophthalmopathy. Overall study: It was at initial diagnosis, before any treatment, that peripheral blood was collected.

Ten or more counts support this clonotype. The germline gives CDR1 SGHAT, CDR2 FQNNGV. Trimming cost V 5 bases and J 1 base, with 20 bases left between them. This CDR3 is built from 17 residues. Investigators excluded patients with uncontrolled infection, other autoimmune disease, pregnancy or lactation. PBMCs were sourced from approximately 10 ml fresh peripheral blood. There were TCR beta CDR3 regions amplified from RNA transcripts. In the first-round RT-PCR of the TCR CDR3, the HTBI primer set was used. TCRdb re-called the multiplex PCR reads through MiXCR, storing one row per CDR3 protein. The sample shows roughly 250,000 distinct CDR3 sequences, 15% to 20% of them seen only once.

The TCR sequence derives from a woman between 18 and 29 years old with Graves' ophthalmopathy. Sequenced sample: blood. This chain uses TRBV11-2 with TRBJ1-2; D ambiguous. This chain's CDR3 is CASSPRAADTFNYGYTF. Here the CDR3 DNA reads TGTGCCAGCAGCCCAAGAGCAGCAGACACTTTTAACTATGGCTACACCTTC.